A selection of T cell receptor beta chains follows, all from one sample in a study of T cell changes during pregnancy in multiple sclerosis. Sequencing was performed with immunoSEQ multiplex PCR; in TCRdb, only in-frame clones are kept and a portion is missing. Of some 64,000 clones detected, roughly 90% appear once; the ten largest clones hold approximately 3%. Sample: peripheral blood, taken in the first trimester of pregnancy. These receptors were obtained from a female donor in good health, enrolled as a control in a pregnancy study. CDR3s include the opening cysteine and the closing phenylalanine or tryptophan. The D gene is left open where the match is weak. The size of a clone is reported for some rows only, either as once, few or many, or as a class for expanded clones.

D	size	length	V	J	CDR3	DNA
TRBD1	.	13	TRBV7-9	TRBJ2-7	CASSLSGTEQQYF	TGTGCCAGCAGCTTGTCAGGGACAGAGCAGCAGTACTTC
TRBD2	.	17	TRBV5-6	TRBJ2-5	CASSLVTSGRNRETQYF	TGTGCCAGCAGCTTGGTGACTAGCGGGAGAAATAGGGAGACCCAGTACTTC
.	.	15	TRBV28	TRBJ2-7	CASPPASGYSYEQYF	TGTGCCAGCCCCCCCGCCTCAGGGTACTCCTACGAGCAGTACTTC
TRBD1	.	13	TRBV19	TRBJ2-4	CASSRQGTNIQYF	TGTGCCAGTAGCCGACAGGGGACAAACATTCAGTACTTC
.	.	15	TRBV21-1	TRBJ2-1	CASSPRSWSYNEQFF	TGTGCCAGCAGCCCAAGGAGCTGGTCCTACAATGAGCAGTTCTTC
.	.	16	TRBV14	TRBJ1-1	CASSQDKGHYNTEAFF	TGTGCCAGCAGCCAAGATAAGGGGCACTACAACACTGAAGCTTTCTTT
TRBD2	.	13	TRBV5-1	TRBJ2-1	CASSLVGGIEQFF	TGCGCCAGCAGCTTGGTCGGGGGGATCGAGCAGTTCTTC
TRBD1	.	18	TRBV7-6	TRBJ2-2	CASSLVFGTGVDTGELFF	TGTGCCAGCAGCTTAGTATTTGGGACAGGGGTGGACACCGGGGAGCTGTTTTTT
TRBD1	.	14	TRBV19	TRBJ1-1	CASSGGQGNTEAFF	TGTGCCAGTAGTGGGGGACAGGGGAACACTGAAGCTTTCTTT
.	.	12	TRBV9	TRBJ1-1	CASSVGGQEAFF	TGTGCCAGCAGCGTAGGAGGACAGGAAGCTTTCTTT
TRBD2	once	15	TRBV9	TRBJ2-3	CASSATWAGDDTQYF	TGTGCCAGCAGCGCCACGTGGGCGGGGGACGATACGCAGTATTTT
TRBD1	few	14	TRBV10-3	TRBJ2-1	CAISRDREKGEQFF	TGTGCCATCAGTCGGGACAGGGAAAAGGGTGAGCAGTTCTTC
.	.	16	TRBV5-5	TRBJ1-2	CASRGPGKRSNYGYTF	TGTGCCAGCCGAGGACCAGGGAAAAGGTCTAACTATGGCTACACCTTC
TRBD2	.	16	TRBV10-2	TRBJ2-2	CASSESRTSAAGELFF	TGCGCCAGCAGTGAGTCAAGGACTAGCGCGGCCGGGGAGCTGTTTTTT
.	.	14	TRBV7-2	TRBJ2-1	CASSSGLHYNEQFF	TGTGCCAGCAGCTCGGGACTTCACTACAATGAGCAGTTCTTC
.	.	13	TRBV6-1	TRBJ1-1	CASVPGWTTEAFF	TGTGCCAGCGTCCCGGGGTGGACCACTGAAGCTTTCTTT
TRBD1	few	15	TRBV30	TRBJ1-3	CAWSTRTGERNTIYF	TGTGCCTGGAGTACCCGGACAGGGGAAAGAAACACCATATATTTT
TRBD1	.	15	TRBV6-6	TRBJ1-2	CASSYPGQTRYGYTF	TGTGCCAGCAGTTACCCGGGACAGACACGCTATGGCTACACCTTC
TRBD2	.	16	TRBV7-9	TRBJ2-3	CASSLPSGGGTDTQYF	TGTGCCAGCAGCTTACCGTCGGGAGGGGGCACAGATACGCAGTATTTT
.	once	12	TRBV7-2	TRBJ1-2	CASSLVIGGYTF	TGTGCCAGCAGCCTGGTCATCGGGGGCTACACCTTC
TRBD1	.	12	TRBV5-6	TRBJ1-2	CASSMTGGGYTF	TGTGCCAGCAGCATGACAGGGGGAGGCTACACCTTC
TRBD2	.	16	TRBV7-3	TRBJ2-1	CASSPLAGTSYNEQFF	TGTGCCAGCAGCCCTCTAGCGGGAACCTCCTACAATGAGCAGTTCTTC
.	.	14	TRBV27	TRBJ2-1	CATSRESGNNEQFF	TGTGCCACCTCTCGGGAGAGTGGGAACAATGAGCAGTTCTTC
.	.	16	TRBV4-3	TRBJ2-6	CASSSKTGKGANVLTF	TGCGCCAGCAGCTCTAAGACCGGGAAAGGGGCCAACGTCCTGACTTTC
.	.	13	TRBV6-4	TRBJ1-1	CASSVDIYTEAFF	TGTGCCAGCAGTGTCGACATTTACACTGAAGCTTTCTTT
TRBD2	.	16	TRBV4-3	TRBJ2-1	CASSQGPSGSSDEQFF	TGCGCCAGCAGCCAAGGTCCTAGCGGGAGTAGCGATGAGCAGTTCTTC
.	.	13	TRBV28	TRBJ2-7	CASSSGWRDEQYF	TGTGCCAGCAGTTCAGGGTGGAGGGACGAGCAGTACTTC
TRBD1	.	13	TRBV5-8	TRBJ2-7	CASRNRGLNEQYF	TGTGCCAGCAGAAACAGGGGGCTGAACGAGCAGTACTTC
.	.	13	TRBV5-1	TRBJ1-2	CASSLAGGRGYTF	TGCGCCAGCAGCTTGGCCGGGGGAAGGGGCTACACCTTC
.	.	13	TRBV13	TRBJ1-2	CASRGGMAYGYTF	TGTGCCAGCAGAGGGGGAATGGCCTATGGCTACACCTTC
.	once	16	TRBV19	TRBJ1-5	CASSMVWAGGNQPQHF	TGTGCCAGTAGTATGGTCTGGGCAGGGGGCAATCAGCCCCAGCATTTT
.	.	15	TRBV9	TRBJ2-3	CASSVVGTTTDTQYF	TGTGCCAGCAGCGTAGTAGGGACAACGACAGATACGCAGTATTTT